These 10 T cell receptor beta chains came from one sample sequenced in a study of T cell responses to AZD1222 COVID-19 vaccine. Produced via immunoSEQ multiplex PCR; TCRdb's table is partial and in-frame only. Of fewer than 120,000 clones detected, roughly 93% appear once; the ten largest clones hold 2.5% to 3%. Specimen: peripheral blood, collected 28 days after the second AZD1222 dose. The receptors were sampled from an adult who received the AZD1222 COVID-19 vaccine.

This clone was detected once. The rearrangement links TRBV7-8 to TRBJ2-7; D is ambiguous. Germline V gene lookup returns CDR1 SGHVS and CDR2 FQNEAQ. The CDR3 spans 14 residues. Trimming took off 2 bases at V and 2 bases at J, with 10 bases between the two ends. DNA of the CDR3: TGTGCCAGCAGCTTATCGCGGATCCCCTACGAGCAGTACTTC. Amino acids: CASSLSRIPYEQYF.

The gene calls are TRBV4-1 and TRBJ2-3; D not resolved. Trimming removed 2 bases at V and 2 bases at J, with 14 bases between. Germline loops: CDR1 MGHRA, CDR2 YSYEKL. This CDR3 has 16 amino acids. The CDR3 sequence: CASSQIDMIHTDTQYF. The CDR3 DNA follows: TGCGCCAGCAGCCAAATAGACATGATCCACACAGATACGCAGTATTTT.

This CDR3 reads CASSPTDRGETQYF. In DNA form, the CDR3 reads TGTGCCAGCAGCCCGACGGACAGGGGTGAGACCCAGTACTTC. The chain is built from TRBV7-9 and TRBJ2-5, with 9 nucleotides matching TRBD1. CDR1 and CDR2 from the germline V gene are SEHNR and FQNEAQ (reference sequence). V lost 5 bases, J lost 5 bases, and 6 bases stayed unmatched. The CDR3 covers 14 residues.

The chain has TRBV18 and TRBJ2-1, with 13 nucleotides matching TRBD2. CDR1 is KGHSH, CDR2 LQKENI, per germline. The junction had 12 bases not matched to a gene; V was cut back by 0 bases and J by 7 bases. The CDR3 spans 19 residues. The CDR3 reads CASSPPGLAGVGVRNEQFF. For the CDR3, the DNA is TGTGCCAGCTCACCACCAGGACTAGCGGGAGTTGGGGTGCGGAATGAGCAGTTCTTC.

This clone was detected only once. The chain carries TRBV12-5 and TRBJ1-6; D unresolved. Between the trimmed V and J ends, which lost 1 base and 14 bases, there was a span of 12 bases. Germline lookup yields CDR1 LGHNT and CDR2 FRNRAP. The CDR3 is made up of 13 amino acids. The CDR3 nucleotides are TGTGCTAGTGGTTTGGACCCAGGAAGATCCCTCCACTTT. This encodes CASGLDPGRSLHF.

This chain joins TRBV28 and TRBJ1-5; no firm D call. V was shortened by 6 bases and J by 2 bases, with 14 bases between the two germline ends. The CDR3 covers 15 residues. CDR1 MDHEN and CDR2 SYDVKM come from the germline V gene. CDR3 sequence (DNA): TGTGCCAGCAGACCTACGGGGTATCGCAATCAGCCCCAGCATTTT. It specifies CASRPTGYRNQPQHF.

CDR3 region: CATRRDRDTGELFF. CDR3 DNA: TGTGCCACCCGCCGGGACAGGGACACCGGGGAGCTGTTTTTT. V is TRBV6-5 and J is TRBJ2-2, with TRBD1 matching 9 bases. V dropped 10 bases and J dropped 3; count of bases not matched to a gene: 6. The CDR3 loop spans 14 amino acids. Germline CDR1 MNHEY, CDR2 SVGAGI.

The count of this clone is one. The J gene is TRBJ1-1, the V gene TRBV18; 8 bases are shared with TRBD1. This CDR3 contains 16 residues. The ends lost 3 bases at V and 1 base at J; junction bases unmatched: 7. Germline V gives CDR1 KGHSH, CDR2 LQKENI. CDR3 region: CASSPGQGGSNTEAFF. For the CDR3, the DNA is TGTGCCAGCTCACCCGGACAGGGAGGATCGAACACTGAAGCTTTCTTT.

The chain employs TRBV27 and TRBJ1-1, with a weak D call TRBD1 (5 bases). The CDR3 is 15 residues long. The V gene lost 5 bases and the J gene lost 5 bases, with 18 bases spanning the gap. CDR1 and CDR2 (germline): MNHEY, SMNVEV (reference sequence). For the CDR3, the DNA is TGTGCCAGCAGTCCCAATCCAGGGAGTAGGACTGAAGCTTTCTTT. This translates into CASSPNPGSRTEAFF.

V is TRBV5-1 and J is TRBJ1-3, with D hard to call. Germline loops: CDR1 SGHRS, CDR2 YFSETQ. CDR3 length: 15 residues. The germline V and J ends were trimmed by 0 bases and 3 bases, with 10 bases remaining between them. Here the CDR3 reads CASSLAGDLGNTIYF. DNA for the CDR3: TGCGCCAGCAGCTTGGCTGGGGATCTTGGAAACACCATATATTTT.